This TCR beta chain appears in the sequencing data of a study of shared clonotypes between healthy human individuals. Sequencing used immunoSEQ multiplex PCR; TCRdb keeps in-frame clones, though not all of them. In the table there are fewer than 850,000 clones, roughly 96% of which are singletons. Selected positively for CCR7 and CD45RO-negative, naive CD8 cells excluded terminally differentiated effector memory CD45RA+ cells. This receptor was obtained from a man aged 30 to 39 in good health. Source material: naive CD8+ T cells sorted from blood.

This CDR3 reads CATSSLGQGENEKLFF. The CDR3 nucleotides read TGCGCCACCTCGTCCCTAGGACAGGGCGAGAATGAAAAACTGTTTTTT. The chain recombines TRBV5-1 with TRBJ1-4; 8 positions agree with TRBD1. The trim removed 9 bases at V and 5 bases at J, leaving 15 bases unmatched. Germline V gene data show CDR1 as SGHRS and CDR2 as YFSETQ. CDR3 length equals 16 residues.